This is a list of T cell receptor beta chains from one sample in a study of post-analysis software for immune sequencing data. A single record per CDR3 protein comes from TCRdb applying MiXCR to the PCR reads. The sample lists 500,000 to 600,000 distinct CDR3 sequences; about 44% were seen once. The sequencing sample was made of blood. Receptor source: a girl aged 10 to 17 with multiple sclerosis. The CDR3 runs from the conserved cysteine through the conserved F or W. A D gene is named only where the DNA matches it firmly. Clone sizes are given selectively: once, few, many, or a class where the clone is expanded.

j_call | d_call | clone_size | v_call | cdr3_aa | cdr3_nt
TRBJ1-5 | - | - | TRBV4-1 | CASSQKPQGSNQPQHF | TGCGCCAGCAGCCAAAAACCGCAGGGGAGCAATCAGCCCCAGCATTTT
TRBJ2-3 | TRBD1 | - | TRBV24-1 | CATSDEGGGNTQYF | TGTGCCACCAGTGATGAAGGGGGCGGAAATACGCAGTATTTT
TRBJ2-1 | - | - | TRBV30 | CAWRNALGEQFF | TGTGCCTGGAGGAACGCCTTGGGTGAGCAGTTCTTC
TRBJ2-3 | TRBD2 | - | TRBV6-6 | CASSLTSGVPDTQYF | TGTGCCAGCAGTCTGACTAGCGGGGTTCCAGATACGCAGTATTTT
TRBJ2-5 | TRBD2 | - | TRBV29-1 | CSLAGRTSGGAGTQYF | TGCAGCCTGGCGGGTCGGACTAGCGGGGGGGCCGGGACCCAGTACTTC
TRBJ2-2 | - | - | TRBV6-4 | CASSPGTRNTGELFF | TGTGCCAGCAGCCCCGGGACACGGAACACCGGGGAGCTGTTTTTT
TRBJ2-5 | - | few | TRBV5-6 | CASRPTTGSRSQYF | TGTGCCAGCAGGCCTACAACAGGGAGTAGGTCCCAGTACTTC
TRBJ2-7 | - | - | TRBV7-6 | CASSSGEGQTYEQYF | TGTGCCAGCAGCTCCGGAGAAGGACAAACCTACGAGCAGTACTTC
TRBJ2-7 | - | - | TRBV27 | CASSSWVPSGSRGGKQYF | TGTGCCAGCAGTTCCTGGGTCCCGTCGGGATCCAGGGGTGGGAAGCAGTACTTC
TRBJ2-1 | - | - | TRBV24-1 | CATSDGGEEEQFF | TGTGCCACCAGTGACGGAGGGGAAGAGGAGCAGTTCTTC